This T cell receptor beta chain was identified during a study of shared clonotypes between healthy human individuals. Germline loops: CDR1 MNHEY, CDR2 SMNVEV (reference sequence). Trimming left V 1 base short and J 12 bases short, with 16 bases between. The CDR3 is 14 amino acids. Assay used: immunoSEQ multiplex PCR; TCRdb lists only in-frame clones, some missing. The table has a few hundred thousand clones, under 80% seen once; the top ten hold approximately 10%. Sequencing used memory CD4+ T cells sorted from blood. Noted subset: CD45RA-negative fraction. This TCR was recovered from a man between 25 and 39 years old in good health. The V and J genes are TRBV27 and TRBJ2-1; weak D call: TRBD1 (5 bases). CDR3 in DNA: TGTGCCAGCAGTTTATTGGCAGGGTACGTGGTGCAGTTCTTC. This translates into CASSLLAGYVVQFF.